The 27 T cell receptor beta chains below all came from one sample that was sequenced in a study of shared clonotypes between healthy human individuals. The assay was immunoSEQ multiplex PCR, and TCRdb's table has in-frame clones only and misses some. The top ten hold about 0.39% of the sample, which has some 2.3 million clones, approximately 95% seen once. Sequenced material: naive CD4+ T cells from PBMCs. The subset is: CD45RA+ positively selected. These receptors all stem from a young man in good health. Some clones in this sample may be carry-over from other donors' samples.

This clone has more than one count but fewer than ten. The rearrangement uses TRBV4-2 and TRBJ1-1, with TRBD1 matching 7 bases. Germline CDR1 and CDR2: LGHNA and YNFKEQ. The ends lost 4 bases at V and 6 bases at J; junction bases unmatched: 2. This CDR3 is 12 amino acids long. This CDR3 reads CASSRQGAEAFF. In DNA, the CDR3 is TGTGCCAGCAGCCGACAGGGCGCTGAAGCTTTCTTT.

The rearrangement links TRBV7-2 to TRBJ2-3; D unresolved. V was trimmed by 2 bases and J by 6 bases, leaving 18 bases between them. Germline CDR1 SGHTA, CDR2 FQGNSA. The length of the CDR3 is 16 residues. In nucleotides, the CDR3 is TGTGCCAGCAGCTTAATCACCGGGTCTGAGGTCGATACGCAGTATTTT. Amino acids: CASSLITGSEVDTQYF. Drawing the rest from reference TRBV7-2 and TRBJ2-3, the complete variable domain is GAGVSQSPSNKVTEKGKDVELRCDPISGHTALYWYRQSLGQGLEFLIYFQGNSAPDKSGLPSDRFSAERTGGSVSTLTIQRTQQEDSAVYLCASSLITGSEVDTQYFGPGTRLTVL.

The chain carries TRBV6-6 and TRBJ1-1; 7 bases are a match to TRBD1. The CDR3 covers 13 residues. J was trimmed by 8 bases and V by 7 bases; bases with no gene match: 10. Germline V gives CDR1 MNHNY, CDR2 SVGAGI (reference sequence). CDR3 in amino acids: CASTQPTGREAFF. The CDR3 coding sequence is TGTGCCAGCACCCAACCGACAGGGCGAGAAGCTTTCTTT.

The V call is TRBV28, the J call TRBJ2-2; D unclear. The CDR3 is 14 residues long. V shed 2 bases and J shed 4 bases, with 8 bases lying between them. Per the germline V gene, CDR1 is MDHEN and CDR2 is SYDVKM. CDR3 bases: TGTGCCAGCAGTTTAAGACATCCCACCGGGGAGCTGTTTTTT. Translating gives CASSLRHPTGELFF. The full variable domain, in which reference TRBV28 and TRBJ2-2 provide the parts outside the CDR3, is DVKVTQSSRYLVKRTGEKVFLECVQDMDHENMFWYRQDPGLGLRLIYFSYDVKMKEKGDIPEGYSVSREKKERFSLILESASTNQTSMYLCASSLRHPTGELFFGEGSRLTVL.

This rearrangement joins TRBV2 to TRBJ2-7, with D possibly being TRBD1 or TRBD2 (5 bases each). The length of the CDR3 is 15 residues. The germline V gene has CDR1 SNHLY and CDR2 FYNNEI. The V end lost 6 bases, the J end lost 7 bases, and 22 bases lay between the germline ends. The CDR3 loop is CASSLLGELGKEQYF. The DNA of the CDR3 is TGTGCCAGCAGCTTATTGGGGGAGCTCGGAAAAGAGCAGTACTTC.

This sequence joins TRBV18 and TRBJ1-4, with D possibly matching TRBD1 (6 bases). The CDR3 is made up of 13 amino acids. Germline assignment: CDR1 KGHSH and CDR2 LQKENI. With 4 bases removed from V and 8 bases from J, the gap between germline ends came to 11 bases. In DNA form, the CDR3 reads TGTGCCAGCTCACTGACAGGTGAAGAAAAACTGTTTTTT. Translation: CASSLTGEEKLFF.

This chain links TRBV7-2 with TRBJ2-7, with a weak D call TRBD2 (6 bases). This CDR3 comprises 15 residues. Germline V lookup: CDR1 SGHTA, CDR2 FQGNSA. Trimming shortened V by 5 bases and J by 2 bases, and 16 bases separated the two germline ends. The CDR3 DNA reads as TGTGCCAGCAGCCCCTTTAATAGCGGAACCTACGAGCAGTACTTC. It yields the protein CASSPFNSGTYEQYF.

The chain links TRBV15 to TRBJ2-7; the D is unclear. V dropped 4 bases and J dropped 2 bases, with 9 bases sitting between them. This CDR3 has 13 amino acids. Germline V gene sequence: CDR1 LNHNV, CDR2 YYDKDF (reference sequence). In DNA form, the CDR3 reads TGTGCCACCAGCAAGACGGCCCCCTACGAGCAGTACTTC. Residues: CATSKTAPYEQYF.

The chain carries TRBV4-2 and TRBJ2-1; TRBD2 matches 7 bases. Trimming at V came to 1 base and at J to 3 bases, leaving 6 bases not matched to a gene. Looked up from germline, CDR1 is LGHNA and CDR2 is YNFKEQ. The CDR3 loop spans 16 amino acids. CDR3 sequence: CASSQVSASGYNEQFF. The DNA of the CDR3 is TGTGCCAGCAGCCAAGTTTCGGCTAGCGGCTACAATGAGCAGTTCTTC.

The chain is built from TRBV19 and TRBJ2-4, with D perhaps TRBD1 or TRBD2 (5 bases each). CDR3 size: 17 residues. The germline V gene encodes CDR1 LNHDA and CDR2 SQIVND (reference sequence). Trimming left V 0 bases short and J 3 bases short, with 15 bases between. Here the CDR3 DNA reads TGTGCCAGTAGTATAGATGGGGGACGTATTGGCAAAAACATTCAGTACTTC. This codes for CASSIDGGRIGKNIQYF.

This clone appeared once. The J gene is TRBJ2-1, the V gene TRBV7-9; tentative D call: TRBD1 (6 bases). V shed 5 bases and J shed 3 bases, with 20 bases lying between them. The CDR3 totals 17 residues. Germline-derived CDR1 and CDR2 are SEHNR and FQNEAQ (reference sequence). CDR3 protein: CASSRRNRDINYNEQFF. In DNA, the CDR3 is TGTGCCAGCAGCAGGCGGAACCGGGACATAAACTACAATGAGCAGTTCTTC.

The chain combines TRBV29-1 with TRBJ2-3, with D tentatively TRBD1 (5 bases). The CDR3 extends over 14 amino acids. From germline, CDR1 is SQVTM and CDR2 ANQGSEA. V was pared by 7 bases and J by 0 bases, with 14 bases between. The CDR3: CSAQGVLSTDTQYF. The CDR3 region has the DNA TGCAGCGCCCAGGGTGTCTTGAGCACAGATACGCAGTATTTT.

Regarding this clone: Other DNA sequences in the sample encode the same CDR3. The rearrangement links TRBV5-1 to TRBJ1-1, with D perhaps matching TRBD1 (6 bases). Germline V gives CDR1 SGHRS, CDR2 YFSETQ. The CDR3 has 13 residues. V was pared by 2 bases and J by 3 bases, with 8 bases between. CDR3 amino acids: CASSLGGDTEAFF. The CDR3 nucleotides read TGCGCCAGCAGCTTAGGGGGGGACACTGAAGCTTTCTTT.

J is TRBJ2-7 and V is TRBV7-2; 10 bases are a match to TRBD2. CDR1 and CDR2 from the germline V gene are SGHTA and FQGNSA. CDR3 length equals 15 residues. V lost 7 bases to trimming and J lost 3 bases; unmatched junction nucleotides: 9. The CDR3 protein is CASTPGLAESYEQYF. The CDR3 bases are TGTGCCAGCACCCCAGGACTAGCGGAGAGCTACGAGCAGTACTTC.

The chain joins TRBV10-3 to TRBJ2-3; TRBD2 agrees at 9 bases. The CDR3 spans 19 residues. Trimming removed 2 bases from V and 4 bases from J; junction bases left unmatched: 16. Per germline, CDR1 ENHRY and CDR2 SYGVKD. CDR3 in DNA: TGTGCCATCAGTGAGACTAACTCGGTGGCGGGAGGGCCCGCAGATACGCAGTATTTT. It encodes CAISETNSVAGGPADTQYF.

The chain combines TRBV4-3 with TRBJ2-7, with D perhaps TRBD2 (6 bases). Germline CDR1 LGHNA, CDR2 YSLEER. V was shortened by 0 bases and J by 0 bases, with 12 bases between the two germline ends. CDR3 length equals 16 residues. The CDR3 region is CASSQDLKGLSYEQYF. The CDR3 region has the DNA TGCGCCAGCAGCCAAGATTTGAAGGGACTCTCCTACGAGCAGTACTTC.

This clone has only one observation. The gene calls are TRBV29-1 and TRBJ2-3, with 7 positions matching TRBD2. The length of the CDR3 is 15 residues. CDR1 SQVTM and CDR2 ANQGSEA come from the germline V gene. After removal of 7 bases from V and 0 bases from J, the junction contained 10 bases not matched to a gene. The CDR3 sequence is CSAAGTKTSTDTQYF. DNA of the CDR3: TGCAGCGCCGCCGGGACTAAGACTAGCACAGATACGCAGTATTTT.

The V and J genes are TRBV2 and TRBJ2-1; D remains unclear. Trimming took 3 bases from V and 9 from J, leaving 9 bases between them. Germline CDR1 SNHLY, CDR2 FYNNEI. This CDR3 spans 12 amino acids. CDR3 loop: CASSDLAGEQFF. As DNA, the CDR3 is TGTGCCAGCAGTGACCTGGCCGGTGAGCAGTTCTTC.

The CDR3 reads CASSIVPGQGPYEQYF. The CDR3 nucleotides read TGTGCCAGTAGTATAGTCCCAGGACAGGGGCCATACGAGCAGTACTTC. The chain employs TRBV19 and TRBJ2-7; 9 bases are shared with TRBD1. V dropped 1 base and J dropped 4; count of bases not matched to a gene: 8. The germline CDR1 and CDR2 sequences are LNHDA and SQIVND (reference sequence). The CDR3 spans 16 residues. The complete variable domain, with remaining parts taken from reference TRBV19 and TRBJ2-7, reads DGGITQSPKYLFRKEGQNVTLSCEQNLNHDAMYWYRQDPGQGLRLIYYSQIVNDFQKGDIAEGYSVSREKKESFPLTVTSAQKNPTAFYLCASSIVPGQGPYEQYFGPGTRLTVT.

The V and J genes are TRBV28 and TRBJ2-2; D not certain. Germline CDR1 reads MDHEN; CDR2 reads SYDVKM. Trimming removed 2 bases from V and 2 bases from J, with 9 bases in between. The CDR3 runs to 15 residues. CDR3 protein: CASSLGLFNTGELFF. The CDR3 DNA is TGTGCCAGCAGTTTAGGGCTCTTTAACACCGGGGAGCTGTTTTTT.

The CDR3 reads CAISALLVKDGHTGELFF. The CDR3 DNA sequence: TGTGCCATCAGTGCCTTACTAGTAAAAGACGGGCACACCGGGGAGCTGTTTTTT. The chain recombines TRBV10-3 with TRBJ2-2; tentative D call: TRBD2 (5 bases). Trimming pared 4 bases from V and 3 bases from J, leaving 21 bases between. The CDR3 totals 18 residues. CDR1 ENHRY and CDR2 SYGVKD come from the germline V gene.

The genes are TRBV5-6 and TRBJ1-1; tentative D call: TRBD1 (6 bases). V lost 5 bases and J lost 10, with 21 bases in between. CDR1 is SGHDT, CDR2 YYEEEE, per germline. CDR3 size: 14 residues. The CDR3 reads CASSVAGDSLGAFF. The DNA for the CDR3 is TGTGCCAGCAGTGTTGCAGGGGACTCCCTGGGAGCTTTCTTT.

The V call is TRBV5-1, the J call TRBJ2-2; D ambiguous. The V gene lost 1 base and the J gene lost 5 bases, with 9 bases spanning the gap. This CDR3 has 14 amino acids. The V gene's germline CDR1 is SGHRS and CDR2 YFSETQ. The CDR3 DNA reads as TGCGCCAGCAGCTTGCGACCCGGGACCGGGGAGCTGTTTTTT. Amino acid sequence: CASSLRPGTGELFF.

The rearrangement links TRBV18 to TRBJ2-7; D is uncertain. V lost 6 bases to trimming and J lost 4 bases, with 22 bases between them. The germline CDR1 and CDR2 sequences are KGHSH and LQKENI. CDR3 length: 16 amino acids. CDR3 nucleotide sequence: TGTGCCAGCTCCCCGGCTTCGACATCCTCCCCATACGAGCAGTACTTC. Amino acids: CASSPASTSSPYEQYF.

A single count supports this clone. The gene calls are TRBV7-6 and TRBJ2-7; 7 nucleotides match TRBD1. The V segment lost 4 bases and the J segment 6 bases; nucleotides outside the gene matches: 6. Germline V CDR1 and CDR2: SGHVS, FNYEAQ. The CDR3 spans 13 residues. Here the CDR3 DNA reads TGTGCCAGCAGCTCCCGACAGGGTGTCGAGCAGTACTTC. This sequence encodes CASSSRQGVEQYF.

V usage is TRBV4-1 and J usage is TRBJ1-3, with 11 nucleotides matching TRBD1. CDR1 is MGHRA, CDR2 YSYEKL, per germline. With V trimmed by 3 bases and J by 4 bases, 5 bases remained unmatched. There are 16 residues in the CDR3. Written as DNA, the CDR3 is TGCGCCAGCAGCCACTCCGGGACAGGGGGAGGAAACACCATATATTTT. This codes for CASSHSGTGGGNTIYF.

This chain joins TRBV5-1 and TRBJ2-7; D perhaps matches TRBD2 (5 bases). Germline CDR1 is SGHRS and CDR2 is YFSETQ. The CDR3 is 14 amino acids. V was trimmed by 4 bases and J by 4 bases, leaving 15 bases between them. The CDR3 region has the DNA TGCGCCAGCAGCCTGGAACGGAGGACTTACGAGCAGTACTTC. This encodes CASSLERRTYEQYF.